This T cell receptor (beta chain) was captured by sequencing in a study of cytomegalovirus exposure and HLA in healthy donors. TCRdb's table, derived via immunoSEQ multiplex PCR, lists solely in-frame clones and lacks some. The repertoire holds 95,000 to 150,000 clones, just under 95% seen once, with around 1.3% in the top ten. With 8 bases clipped from V and 0 bases from J, the junction kept 2 bases outside the gene matches. Per germline, CDR1 SNHLY and CDR2 FYNNEI. CDR3 size: 13 residues. V usage is TRBV2 and J usage is TRBJ2-3; 7 nucleotides agree with TRBD1. The sequencing input was PBMCs. The clonotype originates from a young woman in good health and CMV-seronegative. CDR3 bases: TGTGCCAGCGGGGGACAGAGCACAGATACGCAGTATTTT. Protein sequence: CASGGQSTDTQYF.